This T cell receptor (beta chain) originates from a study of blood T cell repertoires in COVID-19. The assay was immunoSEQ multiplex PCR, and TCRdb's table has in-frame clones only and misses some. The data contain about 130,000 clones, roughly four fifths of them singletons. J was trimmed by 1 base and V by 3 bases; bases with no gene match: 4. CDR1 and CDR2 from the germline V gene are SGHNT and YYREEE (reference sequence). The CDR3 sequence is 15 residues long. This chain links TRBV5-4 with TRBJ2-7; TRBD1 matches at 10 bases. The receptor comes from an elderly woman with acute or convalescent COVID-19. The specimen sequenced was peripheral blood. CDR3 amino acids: CASSYPGQGSYEQYF. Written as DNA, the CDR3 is TGTGCCAGCAGCTACCCGGGACAGGGGTCCTACGAGCAGTACTTC. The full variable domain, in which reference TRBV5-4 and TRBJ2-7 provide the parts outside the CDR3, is ETGVTQSPTHLIKTRGQQVTLRCSSQSGHNTVSWYQQALGQGPQFIFQYYREEENGRGNFPPRFSGLQFPNYSSELNVNALELDDSALYLCASSYPGQGSYEQYFGPGTRLTVT.